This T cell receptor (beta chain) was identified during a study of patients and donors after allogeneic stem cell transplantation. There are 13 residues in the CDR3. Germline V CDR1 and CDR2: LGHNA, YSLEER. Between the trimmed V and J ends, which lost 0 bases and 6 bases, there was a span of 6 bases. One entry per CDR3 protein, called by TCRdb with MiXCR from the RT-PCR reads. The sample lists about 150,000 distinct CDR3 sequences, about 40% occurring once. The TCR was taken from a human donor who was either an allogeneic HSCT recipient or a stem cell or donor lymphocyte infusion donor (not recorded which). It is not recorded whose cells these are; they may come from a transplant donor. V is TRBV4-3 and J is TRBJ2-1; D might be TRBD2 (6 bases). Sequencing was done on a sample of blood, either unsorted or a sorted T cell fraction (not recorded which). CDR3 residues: CASSQDGGNEQFF. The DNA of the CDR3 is TGCGCCAGCAGCCAAGACGGGGGCAATGAGCAGTTCTTC.